This entry features one T cell receptor beta chain sequence. Original analysis: Reference gene primer amplification yielded estimated nucleated cell counts. Using immunoSEQ multiplex PCR, the repertoire was profiled, and TCRdb retains in-frame clones only, with some absent. V and J calls and clone size are as listed in that table; D and trimming were resolved from the DNA. The sample includes about 180,000 clones, 80% to 85% of them seen just once. This specimen comes from a study of blood T cell repertoires in COVID-19. Seattle's cohort entered during active infection and was followed longitudinally. Per germline, CDR1 SGDLS and CDR2 YYNGEE. This CDR3 contains 13 residues. V was clipped by 3 bases and J by 2 bases, with 7 bases between them.

The sequencing input was peripheral blood. The V and J genes are TRBV9 and TRBJ2-3; unclear D gene. The source is a middle-aged woman with COVID-19, enrolled during active disease. Here the CDR3 reads CASSAQVTDTQYF. The CDR3 DNA reads as TGTGCCAGCAGCGCCCAGGTCACAGATACGCAGTATTTT.